These T cell receptor beta chains were read from a single sample in a study of blood T cell repertoires in COVID-19. Produced via immunoSEQ multiplex PCR; TCRdb's table is partial and in-frame only. The profile shows 180,000 or so clones, 89% of them singletons. The specimen was PBMCs or T cells enriched from blood (not recorded which). The receptor set was obtained from a woman aged 40 to 55 with acute COVID-19. Each CDR3 is given with its conserved first and last residue. Fields, in order: J gene, V gene, D gene, CDR3 protein, CDR3 DNA. The D gene is left open where the match is weak.

>TRBJ2-3|TRBV28|TRBD2
CASSPPLLAGGSTDTQYF
TGTGCCAGCAGCCCCCCCCTACTAGCGGGGGGGAGCACAGATACGCAGTATTTT
>TRBJ2-3|TRBV7-6|-
CASSPRQLFTDTQYF
TGTGCCAGCAGCCCCAGACAGCTCTTCACAGATACGCAGTATTTT
>TRBJ1-2|TRBV25-1|-
CASSDGVQGLGYTF
TGTGCCAGCAGTGACGGGGTACAGGGTCTTGGCTACACCTTC
>TRBJ2-3|TRBV5-1|TRBD2
CASSLSGTTGDTQYF
TGCGCCAGCAGCCTTAGCGGGACCACGGGGGATACGCAGTATTTT
>TRBJ2-7|TRBV5-1|TRBD2
CASSLGLANNYEQYF
TGCGCCAGCAGCTTGGGACTAGCGAACAACTACGAGCAGTACTTC
>TRBJ1-6|TRBV3-1/TRBV3-2|-
CASSRALNNSPLHF
TGTGCCAGCAGCCGAGCACTGAATAATTCACCCCTCCACTTT
>TRBJ2-5|TRBV18|-
CASSPLASFGGAQETQYF
TGTGCCAGCTCACCCCTAGCCTCTTTTGGGGGGGCCCAAGAGACCCAGTACTTC
>TRBJ1-2|TRBV29-1|-
CSVIDSTDYGYTF
TGCAGCGTGATTGACAGCACCGACTATGGCTACACCTTC
>TRBJ2-7|TRBV4-3|-
CASSQEVQGGYEQYF
TGCGCCAGCAGCCAAGAGGTCCAGGGTGGCTACGAGCAGTACTTC
>TRBJ2-2|TRBV5-1|TRBD2
CASSLVLAGEAGELFF
TGCGCCAGCAGCTTGGTACTAGCGGGAGAGGCCGGGGAGCTGTTTTTT
>TRBJ2-7|TRBV30|TRBD2
CAGTSGHTSGSEQYF
TGTGCCGGGACTTCTGGCCATACTAGCGGGAGCGAGCAGTACTTC